These T cell receptor beta chains were read from a single sample in a study of T cell responses to AZD1222 COVID-19 vaccine. The protocol was immunoSEQ multiplex PCR, while the TCRdb copy is restricted to in-frame clones and leaves out a portion. The table lists under 100,000 clones, approximately 83% of them singletons. Sequencing was performed on peripheral blood, taken 28 days after the second AZD1222 dose. These receptor sequences come from an adult who received the AZD1222 COVID-19 vaccine. The CDR3 runs from the conserved cysteine through the conserved F or W.

>TRBV5-1
CASSVQGADYGYTF
>TRBV7-8
CASSLSGQNQPQHF
>TRBV12-5
CASAASTGYTEAFF
>TRBV15
CATSSGQGTEKLFF
>TRBV6-6
CASSPGTKQYF
>TRBV7-3
CASSRLSSGTGNEQFF
>TRBV18
CASSPQQGAMNTEAFF
>TRBV4-2
CASSHRDRAEGYGYTF
>TRBV7-2
CASSLGGNNYGYTF
>TRBV11-2
CASSLKAAGNEQFF
>TRBV6-2/TRBV6-3
CASSYRQGAQPQHF
>TRBV11-2
CASSLDLLAGGFTDTQYF
>TRBV30
CAWNLGTLNSPLHF
>TRBV25-1
CASRDDRATMRGYTF
>TRBV6-2/TRBV6-3
CASSPDSSNQPQHF
>TRBV5-1
CASSGGEVTDTQYF
>TRBV19
CASTNKWTGGLSGNTIYF
>TRBV19
CASSMDWAQETQYF
>TRBV13
CASSDSGTLETQYF
>TRBV7-2
CASSSRSGSQETQYF
>TRBV7-2
CASSLGHVSNQPQHF
>TRBV5-1
CASSLETSGGRGTQYF
>TRBV27
CASSFSASVNQPQHF
>TRBV19
CASRTNYNEQFF
>TRBV7-2
CASSFGSGTYGYTF
>TRBV7-2
CASSLVPSATGTTNEKLFF
>TRBV2
CASSSGASPKQFF
>TRBV4-1
CASSHGGRRTEAFF
>TRBV9
CASSVETGNNEQFF
>TRBV5-1
CASSSDTGLLTTEAFF
>TRBV28
CASSPPGTSGNTIYF
>TRBV2
CASSLDSLNYGYTF
>TRBV18
CASSPGTGVYEKLFF
>TRBV19
CASRLKTGVVPNEQFF
>TRBV15
CATSERGNSYNEQFF
>TRBV7-2
CASSGGADNSPLHF
>TRBV30
CAWSVQPLGRETQYF
>TRBV6-1
CASSEAPRPTNEKLFF
>TRBV6-5
CASQRDGNQPQHF
>TRBV11-2
CASSLRGKISGNTIYF
>TRBV11-3
CASSLWGGSPQHF
>TRBV27
CASTLLMGVGELFF
>TRBV11-3
CASTLGGDIQYF
>TRBV6-5
CASSYSSRRNYGYTF
>TRBV9
CATQCLWRETGELFF
>TRBV6-1
CASSDGGKGGGYTF